These T cell receptor beta chains were read from a single sample in a study of blood T cells in healthy people across ages. TCRdb re-analysed the 5' RACE reads in MiXCR, keeping a single row per CDR3 protein. The table shows 1.5 million to 2 million distinct CDR3 sequences, with roughly 27% occurring only once. Sequencing input: blood. The receptors derive from a woman in her thirties in good health. Both conserved end residues are part of each CDR3. D genes are given only for firm matches. Where a row states a size, it is once, few, many or the class of an expanded clone; other rows omit it.

D | J | size | V | DNA | CDR3
. | TRBJ1-1 | few | TRBV29-1 | TGCAGCGTTGAAGATCCCAGGCTGGCTGAAGCTTTCTTT | CSVEDPRLAEAFF
TRBD2 | TRBJ2-5 | . | TRBV15 | TGTGCCACCAGCAGAGGGATTAGCGGGGCGGAGACCCAGTACTTC | CATSRGISGAETQYF
TRBD1 | TRBJ1-2 | many | TRBV28 | TGTGCCAGCAACCACCGGGACAGAACGAACTATGGCTACACCTTC | CASNHRDRTNYGYTF
. | TRBJ1-2 | . | TRBV7-3 | TGTACCAGCAGCCCAGGGACACCCCGGGGCTACACCTTC | CTSSPGTPRGYTF
. | TRBJ2-5 | many | TRBV2 | TGTGCCAGTTGGGGATGGGGGCAAGAGACCCAGTACTTC | CASWGWGQETQYF
. | TRBJ2-1 | . | TRBV30 | TGTGCCTGGAGTTGGAACAGGGAGGGTGAGCAGTTCTTC | CAWSWNREGEQFF
. | TRBJ1-2 | few | TRBV12-3/TRBV12-4 | TGTGCCGGCAGTTCCGCCGTAGGGGGTCCCTATGGCTACACCTTC | CAGSSAVGGPYGYTF
. | TRBJ2-3 | . | TRBV6-5 | TGTGCCAGCAGGAGGTTTGTTAGCACAGATACGCAGTATTTT | CASRRFVSTDTQYF
. | TRBJ2-2 | . | TRBV15 | TGTGCCACCAGCAGAGATCCCCTCGAGGGCAACACCGGGGAGCTGTTTTTT | CATSRDPLEGNTGELFF
. | TRBJ2-2 | few | TRBV27 | TGTGCCAGCAGTTTAACGGTCAGAGGAACCGGGGAGCTGTTTTTT | CASSLTVRGTGELFF
TRBD1 | TRBJ1-2 | . | TRBV5-6 | TGTGCCAGCAGCTTGCGACAGGGGTATAACTATGGCTACACCTTC | CASSLRQGYNYGYTF
TRBD1 | TRBJ1-2 | few | TRBV12-3/TRBV12-4 | TGTGCCAGCACCTACCGGGACAGGGCCTATGGCTACACCTTC | CASTYRDRAYGYTF
TRBD1 | TRBJ2-5 | . | TRBV6-5 | TGTGCCAGCAGTTACTCCGATGATTGGGACAGGCGTCAAGAGACCCAGTACTTC | CASSYSDDWDRRQETQYF
. | TRBJ2-7 | few | TRBV9 | TGTGCCAGCGCCAGGGGGGGCCGCAGCTACGAGCAGTACTTC | CASARGGRSYEQYF
. | TRBJ2-7 | many | TRBV20-1 | TGCAGTGCTAGACTAGCCGAGGAGGAGCAGTACTTC | CSARLAEEEQYF
. | TRBJ2-4 | many | TRBV6-2/TRBV6-3 | TGTGCCAGCAGTTACCCTTTCGCGGATCTAGCCAAAAACATTCAGTACTTC | CASSYPFADLAKNIQYF
. | TRBJ1-1 | . | TRBV12-3/TRBV12-4 | TGTGCCAGCAGTTTAGCGCTTTACGGAGCTTTCTTT | CASSLALYGAFF
. | TRBJ2-7 | few | TRBV5-1 | TGCGCCAGCAGTTTCCGAGACGGACCTTACGAGCAGTACTTC | CASSFRDGPYEQYF
. | TRBJ2-3 | . | TRBV6-1 | TGTGCCAGCAGTGAAGAGGAGGGGCGCACAGATACGCAGTATTTT | CASSEEEGRTDTQYF
TRBD1 | TRBJ1-6 | . | TRBV12-3/TRBV12-4 | TGTGCCAGCAGACGGACAGGGCAAAGCTCACCCCTCCACTTT | CASRRTGQSSPLHF
TRBD2 | TRBJ2-1 | few | TRBV6-2/TRBV6-3 | TGTGCCAACAGGCGGGGGACTAGCGGGAAAGATGAGCAGTTCTTC | CANRRGTSGKDEQFF
. | TRBJ2-7 | few | TRBV12-3/TRBV12-4 | TGTGCCAGCAGTTTTCAGGGATTGGGCTACGAGCAGTACTTC | CASSFQGLGYEQYF
TRBD2 | TRBJ2-3 | . | TRBV10-3 | TGTGCCATCAAATCACCGAGCGGGGCTCGGTCAGATACGCAGTATTTT | CAIKSPSGARSDTQYF